This is a list of T cell receptor beta chains from one sample in a study of T cell responses to AZD1222 COVID-19 vaccine. Here immunoSEQ multiplex PCR was the method, and the copy in TCRdb shows in-frame clones only, minus some. In the table there are about 100,000 clones, around 94% of which are singletons. The specimen comprised peripheral blood, sampled on day 0 of AZD1222 vaccination. Receptor source: an adult in good health. Each CDR3 is given with its conserved first and last residue. The order of the fields is J gene, D gene, V gene, CDR3 length, CDR3 protein. D genes are given only for firm matches.

J: TRBJ2-7; D: TRBD1; V: TRBV19; length: 14; CDR3: CATASRTGGIEQYF
J: TRBJ1-6; D: .; V: TRBV28; length: 12; CDR3: CASRGDNSPLHF
J: TRBJ1-5; D: .; V: TRBV6-5; length: 15; CDR3: CASSITRSGNQPQHF
J: TRBJ1-5; D: TRBD1; V: TRBV5-6; length: 15; CDR3: CASSLLGQGNQPQHF
J: TRBJ2-7; D: .; V: TRBV27; length: 15; CDR3: CASSRQGKGAYEQYF
J: TRBJ1-5; D: .; V: TRBV12-5; length: 15; CDR3: CASGLGHRSNQPQHF
J: TRBJ2-3; D: TRBD1; V: TRBV28; length: 14; CDR3: CASSSRGRTDTQYF
J: TRBJ1-5; D: TRBD1; V: TRBV30; length: 14; CDR3: CAWSHGQGVQPQHF
J: TRBJ1-3; D: .; V: TRBV9; length: 15; CDR3: CASSVDGSSGNTIYF
J: TRBJ2-2; D: .; V: TRBV6-5; length: 15; CDR3: CASRRNRERVGELFF
J: TRBJ2-7; D: .; V: TRBV11-1; length: 15; CDR3: CASSLGPGPSYEQYF
J: TRBJ1-5; D: .; V: TRBV7-9; length: 14; CDR3: CASSLSGYNQPQHF
J: TRBJ1-4; D: TRBD1; V: TRBV2; length: 15; CDR3: CASRGTGSTNEKLFF
J: TRBJ1-2; D: TRBD1; V: TRBV9; length: 15; CDR3: CASSVGSTGAYGYTF
J: TRBJ2-3; D: .; V: TRBV5-1; length: 15; CDR3: CASSPRRDSTDTQYF
J: TRBJ1-5; D: .; V: TRBV10-3; length: 14; CDR3: CAISNSAGNQPQHF
J: TRBJ2-3; D: TRBD2; V: TRBV6-2/TRBV6-3; length: 14; CDR3: CASSRGGFLDTQYF
J: TRBJ1-2; D: TRBD1; V: TRBV19; length: 14; CDR3: CASSPDRGLYGYTF
J: TRBJ2-7; D: .; V: TRBV19; length: 15; CDR3: CASSIGDGYTYEQYF
J: TRBJ1-6; D: .; V: TRBV2; length: 14; CDR3: CASSPEYYNSPLHF
J: TRBJ1-2; D: .; V: TRBV10-3; length: 15; CDR3: CAISESGRDSGGYTF
J: TRBJ1-2; D: .; V: TRBV4-3; length: 13; CDR3: CASSPALPDGYTF
J: TRBJ2-7; D: .; V: TRBV19; length: 14; CDR3: CASSRGTGAYEQYF
J: TRBJ2-2; D: TRBD1; V: TRBV29-1; length: 14; CDR3: CSVDRGLDTGELFF
J: TRBJ1-1; D: .; V: TRBV2; length: 13; CDR3: CASSEAWDFGAFF